The source of this T cell receptor beta chain is a study of T cell repertoires in cytomegalovirus infection. About the study: HLA-B-restricted CMV epitopes that are well studied were used alongside recently identified HLA-C-restricted ones.

One entry per CDR3 protein, called by TCRdb with MiXCR from the reads. The table shows around 770,000 distinct CDR3 sequences, with about 28% occurring only once. Trimming at V came to 7 bases and at J to 0 bases, leaving 4 bases not matched to a gene. The CDR3 extends over 15 amino acids. Looked up from germline, CDR1 is MNHEY and CDR2 is SMNVEV (reference sequence). This clonotype was seen more than once but under ten times. Its matching antigen is unknown. The chain combines TRBV27 with TRBJ2-3; TRBD2 matches 10 bases. The receptor was derived from a human donor in good health (CMV status not recorded). Some clones in this sample may be carry-over from other donors' samples. Sequencing was performed on cultured CD8+ T cells from PBMCs, taken from culture after CMV antigen stimulation. CDR3 sequence: CASTSGSTSTDTQYF. Here the CDR3 DNA reads TGTGCCAGCACTAGCGGGAGTACTAGCACAGATACGCAGTATTTT.